This TCR beta chain was identified in a study of T cell repertoires in cytomegalovirus infection. The germline gives CDR1 MNHEY, CDR2 SVGAGI. CDR3 size: 16 residues. V was trimmed by 6 bases and J by 4 bases, leaving 19 bases between them. In regard to this clonotype: Its antigen is not known.

TCRdb called the reads again in MiXCR, with one record for every CDR3 protein. The data contain roughly 920,000 distinct CDR3 sequences, roughly 30% of them singletons. This clonotype was obtained from a human donor in good health (CMV status not recorded). Some clones in this sample may be carry-over from other donors' samples. The gene calls are TRBV6-5 and TRBJ2-1; D perhaps matches TRBD2 (7 bases). The source was cultured CD8+ T cells from PBMCs, collected from culture after CMV antigen stimulation. The CDR3 reads CASRTTGGGPYNEQFF. Written as DNA, the CDR3 is TGTGCCAGCAGAACGACTGGGGGGGGCCCGTACAATGAGCAGTTCTTC.